This T cell receptor (beta chain) was recorded in a study of identical twins. The V gene lost 2 bases and the J gene lost 1 base, with 5 bases spanning the gap. The CDR3 contains 13 residues. Germline V gives CDR1 SQVTM, CDR2 ANQGSEA. TCRdb ran MiXCR on the 5' RACE reads and lists one entry per CDR3 protein. The table shows around 280,000 distinct CDR3 sequences, with about 8% occurring only once. Ten or more counts support this clonotype. These same data were also listed under a study on yellow fever vaccine responses in identical twins.

The clonotype originates from a woman aged 18 to 35 in good health. Sequencing was carried out using memory (CD45RO+) T cells sorted from blood. The V gene is TRBV29-1, the J gene TRBJ2-2; TRBD1 might be the D (5 bases). This CDR3 reads CSVETGNTGELFF. The CDR3 nucleotides read TGCAGCGTTGAAACAGGGAACACCGGGGAGCTGTTTTTT.